A selection of T cell receptor beta chains follows, all from one sample in a study of blood T cell repertoires in COVID-19. The method was immunoSEQ multiplex PCR; TCRdb's version includes in-frame clones alone and lacks a portion of them. The sample includes about 41,000 clones, about 85% of them seen just once. The sequencing sample was made of peripheral blood. The origin of the receptors is a man in his 60s with acute or convalescent COVID-19. CDR3s include the opening cysteine and the closing phenylalanine or tryptophan. The order of the fields is J gene, V gene, D gene, clone size, CDR3 DNA, CDR3 protein. The D gene is left open where the match is weak. Clone sizes are given selectively: once, few, many, or a class where the clone is expanded.

J: TRBJ1-5
V: TRBV4-1
D: TRBD1
size: NA
DNA: TGCGCCAGCAGCCCGGACAGGGTTAGCAATCAGCCCCAGCATTTT
CDR3: CASSPDRVSNQPQHF

J: TRBJ1-2
V: TRBV6-2/TRBV6-3
D: NA
size: NA
DNA: TGTGCCAGCAGTTACGCCGGACTATGGGGCACCTTC
CDR3: CASSYAGLWGTF

J: TRBJ2-2
V: TRBV6-2/TRBV6-3
D: TRBD2
size: NA
DNA: TGTGCCAGCAGTTATTTGGAGCGGGGGGCCTTGGGGGAGCTGTTTTTT
CDR3: CASSYLERGALGELFF

J: TRBJ1-6
V: TRBV11-2
D: TRBD1
size: few
DNA: TGTGCCAGCAGCTCCCTCAGGGGGCGCGGTTCACCCCTCCACTTT
CDR3: CASSSLRGRGSPLHF

J: TRBJ2-3
V: TRBV7-2
D: TRBD2
size: NA
DNA: TGTGCCAGCAGCCAGACTAGCGGGGTTTACACAGATACGGAGCATTTT
CDR3: CASSQTSGVYTDTEHF

J: TRBJ1-6
V: TRBV5-1
D: NA
size: once
DNA: TGCGCCAGCAGCTTGGGCCCTGGGGGAGGCTCACCCCTCCACTTT
CDR3: CASSLGPGGGSPLHF

J: TRBJ2-7
V: TRBV3-1/TRBV3-2
D: TRBD1
size: NA
DNA: TGTGCCAGCAGCCCGCGGGACAGGGTTTACGAGCAGTACTTC
CDR3: CASSPRDRVYEQYF

J: TRBJ2-1
V: TRBV7-2
D: NA
size: NA
DNA: TGTGCCAGCCGCCCCGACCGGAGCTCCTACAATGAGCAGTTCTTC
CDR3: CASRPDRSSYNEQFF

J: TRBJ2-7
V: TRBV14
D: NA
size: NA
DNA: TGTGCCAGCAGCCCGCGGGATAAGGTGGGCGAGCAGTACTTC
CDR3: CASSPRDKVGEQYF

J: TRBJ1-4
V: TRBV7-9
D: TRBD1
size: NA
DNA: TGTGCCAGCAGCTCCCCCGGGACAGGGACGGAAAAACTGTTTTTT
CDR3: CASSSPGTGTEKLFF

J: TRBJ2-3
V: TRBV9
D: NA
size: NA
DNA: TGTGCCAGCAGCGCCCCAGCGGGCACAGATACGCAGTATTTT
CDR3: CASSAPAGTDTQYF

J: TRBJ1-4
V: TRBV19
D: NA
size: once
DNA: TGTGCCACTAGCTATAGTAATGAAAAACTGTTTTTT
CDR3: CATSYSNEKLFF

J: TRBJ2-7
V: TRBV28
D: NA
size: NA
DNA: TGTGCCAGCACCTCAGAGGTGGAACTCTACGAGCAGTACTTC
CDR3: CASTSEVELYEQYF

J: TRBJ1-5
V: TRBV19
D: NA
size: NA
DNA: TGTGCCAGTAACGCGGGGAGCAATCAGCCCCAGCATTTT
CDR3: CASNAGSNQPQHF

J: TRBJ1-1
V: TRBV3-1/TRBV3-2
D: NA
size: NA
DNA: TGTGCCAGCAGCCAAGATCTATATTCTACAGCGAACACTGAAGCTTTCTTT
CDR3: CASSQDLYSTANTEAFF

J: TRBJ2-3
V: TRBV3-1/TRBV3-2
D: TRBD2
size: NA
DNA: TGTGCCAGCAGCCAAAGGGTAGCGGGGGTGTCCACAGATACGCAGTATTTT
CDR3: CASSQRVAGVSTDTQYF

J: TRBJ1-1
V: TRBV6-6
D: NA
size: NA
DNA: TGTGCCAGCAGACCCGGGGGTGAAGCTTTCTTT
CDR3: CASRPGGEAFF

J: TRBJ2-5
V: TRBV9
D: TRBD2
size: NA
DNA: TGTGCCAGCAGCGTAGTGTCGGGGGGAGAGACCCAGTACTTC
CDR3: CASSVVSGGETQYF

J: TRBJ1-1
V: TRBV10-2
D: TRBD1
size: NA
DNA: TGCGCCAGCAGGGACAGGGGTAGAGCTGAAGCTTTCTTT
CDR3: CASRDRGRAEAFF

J: TRBJ2-7
V: TRBV28
D: NA
size: once
DNA: TGTGCCAGCAGTTCCAGACAGAGAAGTTCCTCCTACGAGCAGTACTTC
CDR3: CASSSRQRSSSYEQYF

J: TRBJ2-7
V: TRBV11-2
D: NA
size: few
DNA: TGTGCCAGCAGCTCGTTGAGAAACCCCTACGAGCAGTACTTC
CDR3: CASSSLRNPYEQYF

J: TRBJ2-5
V: TRBV18
D: NA
size: NA
DNA: TGTGCCAGCTCACCTCGGGACACGAAAGAGACCCAGTACTTC
CDR3: CASSPRDTKETQYF

J: TRBJ1-5
V: TRBV20-1
D: NA
size: NA
DNA: TGCAGTGCTAGTTGGCCGGGGAATCAGCCCCAGCATTTT
CDR3: CSASWPGNQPQHF

J: TRBJ2-5
V: TRBV15
D: TRBD2
size: NA
DNA: TGTGCCACCAGCGGAAGGAGGGTTTTCGGGGCTAGCGGGGGCCCCCAAGAGACCCAGTACTTC
CDR3: CATSGRRVFGASGGPQETQYF

J: TRBJ1-1
V: TRBV24-1
D: TRBD1
size: once
DNA: TGTGCCACCAGTGAGTCGGGACAGGCGAACACTGAAGCTTTCTTT
CDR3: CATSESGQANTEAFF

J: TRBJ2-7
V: TRBV5-1
D: TRBD2
size: once
DNA: TGCGCCAGCACAACGTCGGGGGCTAGCGGGGACCGCGAGCAGTACTTC
CDR3: CASTTSGASGDREQYF

J: TRBJ1-5
V: TRBV3-1/TRBV3-2
D: TRBD1
size: NA
DNA: TGTGCCAGCAGCCAAGGGACCGGACAGGGACGACATCAGCCCCAGCATTTT
CDR3: CASSQGTGQGRHQPQHF

J: TRBJ2-2
V: TRBV7-2
D: NA
size: NA
DNA: TGTGCCAGCAGCCCGGTGGGCAGCCGGTCGAACGGGGAGCTGTTTTTT
CDR3: CASSPVGSRSNGELFF

J: TRBJ1-3
V: TRBV5-1
D: NA
size: NA
DNA: TGCGCCAGCAGCCGGGGGGCGGGTGGAAACACCATATATTTT
CDR3: CASSRGAGGNTIYF

J: TRBJ2-1
V: TRBV3-1/TRBV3-2
D: NA
size: NA
DNA: TGTGCCAGCAGCCCCCGATATTTTAGCTCCTACAATGAGCAGTTCTTC
CDR3: CASSPRYFSSYNEQFF

J: TRBJ1-3
V: TRBV15
D: NA
size: NA
DNA: TGTGCCACCAGCAGAGAAATACGGACTCTCAGAGACTCTGGAAACACCATATATTTT
CDR3: CATSREIRTLRDSGNTIYF

J: TRBJ1-4
V: TRBV18
D: NA
size: once
DNA: TGTGCCAGCTCATCGAGGGGGAGCAGGAATGAAAAACTGTTTTTT
CDR3: CASSSRGSRNEKLFF

J: TRBJ1-6
V: TRBV4-3
D: NA
size: once
DNA: TGCGCCAGCAGCCAAGATCCCGGTATGAATTCACCCCTCCACTTT
CDR3: CASSQDPGMNSPLHF

J: TRBJ2-3
V: TRBV19
D: NA
size: NA
DNA: TGTGCCAGTACAAAAATTTACTTAGCCTCAGATACGCAGTATTTT
CDR3: CASTKIYLASDTQYF

J: TRBJ2-5
V: TRBV14
D: NA
size: NA
DNA: TGTGCCAGCAGCCGGGTCCTGGGGCCCGGGGAGACCCAGTACTTC
CDR3: CASSRVLGPGETQYF

J: TRBJ2-7
V: TRBV7-8
D: NA
size: few
DNA: TGTGCCAGCAGCTTAATAGGTCTAGCGAATTACGAGCAGTACTTC
CDR3: CASSLIGLANYEQYF

J: TRBJ2-1
V: TRBV6-2/TRBV6-3
D: NA
size: NA
DNA: TGTGCCAGCAGCTATACAGGGTCTGAGCAGTTCTTC
CDR3: CASSYTGSEQFF

J: TRBJ1-5
V: TRBV3-1/TRBV3-2
D: TRBD1
size: NA
DNA: TGTGCCAGCAGCCAAGCAGGGGGCGGCCAGCCCCAGCATTTT
CDR3: CASSQAGGGQPQHF

J: TRBJ2-1
V: TRBV27
D: TRBD2
size: few
DNA: TGTGCCAGCTCAGCGGGGAGCTCCTACAATGAGCAGTTCTTC
CDR3: CASSAGSSYNEQFF

J: TRBJ1-5
V: TRBV2
D: NA
size: NA
DNA: TGTGCCAGCAGTACAGGGCGCAATCAGCCCCAGCATTTT
CDR3: CASSTGRNQPQHF

J: TRBJ2-6
V: TRBV6-1
D: NA
size: NA
DNA: TGTGCCAGCAGTTCCCCACACTCTGGGGCCAACGTCCTGACTTTC
CDR3: CASSSPHSGANVLTF

J: TRBJ2-1
V: TRBV12-3/TRBV12-4
D: TRBD1
size: NA
DNA: TGTGCCAGCAGCCTGGGACAGGGGATCGGGCAGTTCTTC
CDR3: CASSLGQGIGQFF